This entry concerns a single TCR beta chain. Its antigen is unidentified. The data derive from a study of T cell clones after liver transplantation. Proliferating CFSE-low MLR cells were sequenced to define alloreactive TCRbeta sequences. TCRdb's copy holds only in-frame clones and misses some; the assay was immunoSEQ multiplex PCR. Of around 4,900 clones in the sample, roughly 41% were seen once. Between the trimmed V and J ends, which lost 2 bases and 1 base, there was a span of 9 bases. The CDR3 totals 15 residues. Germline lookup yields CDR1 SGHTA and CDR2 FQGTGA. V usage is TRBV7-3 and J usage is TRBJ1-3; D gene ambiguous. The sample consisted of CD4+ T cells from cultured PBMCs. The receptor's source is a human patient who received a liver transplant. The graft donor may have contributed some T cells. The DNA for the CDR3 is TGTGCCAGCAGCTTAGGCAGTTTATCTGGAAACACCATATATTTT. It specifies CASSLGSLSGNTIYF. Together with reference TRBV7-3 and TRBJ1-3, the CDR3 gives the full variable domain: GAGVSQTPSNKVTEKGKYVELRCDPISGHTALYWYRQSLGQGPEFLIYFQGTGAADDSGLPNDRFFAVRPEGSVSTLKIQRTERGDSAVYLCASSLGSLSGNTIYFGEGSWLTVV.